These 18 T cell receptor beta chains were all obtained from the same sample, sequenced in a study of T cell repertoires in ileal Crohn's disease. Generated by immunoSEQ multiplex PCR, the TCRdb table keeps only in-frame clones and is missing some. The table lists 13,000 or so clones, about 85% of them singletons, with approximately 4% in the top ten. The sequenced sample was ileal tissue. All receptors derive from an adult with Crohn's disease.

This clone was seen just once. The V gene is TRBV2, the J gene TRBJ1-6; 9 bases fit TRBD1. Trimming at V came to 5 bases and at J to 0 bases, leaving 8 bases not matched to a gene. This CDR3 is 18 amino acids long. Germline V CDR1 and CDR2: SNHLY, FYNNEI. Here the CDR3 reads CASSPTGGYSSYNSPLHF. CDR3 nucleotides: TGTGCCAGCAGTCCGACAGGGGGTTATAGCTCCTATAATTCACCCCTCCACTTT.

This clone was counted a few times. This sequence joins TRBV7-3 and TRBJ1-1, with no clear D. Trimming cost V 5 bases and J 5 bases, with 12 bases left between them. The germline V gene encodes CDR1 SGHTA and CDR2 FQGTGA. CDR3 length: 13 residues. The CDR3 DNA sequence: TGTGCCAGCAGCGGACTTTTATCGACTGAAGCTTTCTTT. It specifies CASSGLLSTEAFF.

The rearrangement uses TRBV25-1 and TRBJ2-1, with 12 nucleotides matching TRBD1. This CDR3 region has 14 residues. Germline V lookup: CDR1 MGHDK, CDR2 SYGVNS. The V segment lost 5 bases and the J segment 6 bases; nucleotides outside the gene matches: 2. Here the CDR3 reads CASSWDRGLNEQFF. As DNA, the CDR3 is TGTGCCAGCAGTTGGGACAGGGGGCTCAATGAGCAGTTCTTC.

This clone was found once. This rearrangement joins TRBV5-4 to TRBJ2-3; 7 nucleotides match TRBD1. CDR1 is SGHNT, CDR2 YYREEE, per germline (reference sequence). The CDR3 sequence is 15 residues long. V shed 2 bases, J shed 1 base, and the junction held 4 bases outside the gene matches. Written as DNA, the CDR3 is TGTGCCAGCAGCTTTCCGGGACAGCGCACAGATACGCAGTATTTT. It specifies CASSFPGQRTDTQYF.

This clone was observed once. The gene calls are TRBV30 and TRBJ2-7; TRBD1 aligns across 9 bases. The CDR3 is made up of 13 amino acids. The germline CDR1 and CDR2 sequences are GTSNPN and SVGIG (reference sequence). V lost 6 bases to trimming and J lost 4 bases; unmatched junction nucleotides: 7. Here the CDR3 reads CACHRGRGYEQYF. The CDR3 region has the DNA TGTGCCTGTCACAGGGGGCGCGGTTACGAGCAGTACTTC. Filled out from reference TRBV30 and TRBJ2-7, the complete variable domain reads SQTIHQWPATLVQPVGSPLSLECTVEGTSNPNLYWYRQAAGRGLQLLFYSVGIGQISSEVPQNLSASRPQDRQFILSSKKLLLSDSGFYLCACHRGRGYEQYFGPGTRLTVT.

The V gene is TRBV6-1, the J gene TRBJ1-5, with D unclear. The CDR3 consists of 15 residues. V was trimmed by 8 bases and J by 0 bases, leaving 14 bases between them. The germline CDR1 and CDR2 sequences are MNHNS and SASEGT. The CDR3 sequence is CASSALSSSNQPQHF. CDR3 DNA sequence: TGTGCCAGCTCAGCATTGTCTAGTAGCAATCAGCCCCAGCATTTT.

The chain joins TRBV12-2 to TRBJ2-3; the table's D gene call, TRBD2, was not cross checked with the DNA. TRBV12-2 is noted as a pseudogene. The CDR3 length is 17 residues. The CDR3 loop is CASRHPGLAGDSDTQYF. CDR3 in DNA: TGTGCAAGTCGCCACCCGGGACTAGCGGGGGACTCAGATACGCAGTATTTT.

This clone was recorded a few times. This chain connects TRBV28 to TRBJ1-3; a possible D gene is TRBD1 (6 bases). The CDR3 loop spans 14 amino acids. V gave up 4 bases and J gave up 5 bases, with 12 bases separating them. Per the germline V gene, CDR1 is MDHEN and CDR2 is SYDVKM. CDR3 in DNA: TGTGCCAGCAGTTCCGGGGACACCAGAAACACCATATATTTT. Translated, it gives CASSSGDTRNTIYF.

With regard to this clone: Other DNA sequences from this sample encode an identical CDR3 as well. This chain uses TRBV19 with TRBJ2-7; 7 nucleotides agree with TRBD1. The germline gives CDR1 LNHDA, CDR2 SQIVND (reference sequence). V lost 6 bases to trimming and J lost 0 bases; unmatched junction nucleotides: 5. The CDR3 runs to 14 residues. The DNA of the CDR3 is TGTGCCAGTAGGGGTGGACAGGACTCCTACGAGCAGTACTTC. Its protein is CASRGGQDSYEQYF.

The chain uses TRBV19 and TRBJ2-7; TRBD2 matches at 15 bases. The V and J ends lost 6 bases and 11 bases, in that order; junction bases with no gene match: 8. Germline V lookup: CDR1 LNHDA, CDR2 SQIVND (reference sequence). This CDR3 is 14 amino acids long. CDR3 protein: CASSLGLAGGPEYF. The CDR3 bases are TGTGCCAGTAGCCTCGGACTAGCGGGAGGGCCCGAGTACTTC.

The rearrangement joins TRBV5-1 to TRBJ2-7; 7 positions agree with TRBD1. Germline CDR1 and CDR2: SGHRS and YFSETQ. This CDR3 has 15 amino acids. Trimming cost V 0 bases and J 1 base; bases outside gene matches: 4. CDR3 residues: CASSLGGTVSYEQYF. As DNA, the CDR3 is TGCGCCAGCAGCTTGGGGGGGACAGTTTCCTACGAGCAGTACTTC.

The chain has TRBV5-1 and TRBJ1-2; the match to TRBD1 covers 8 bases. This CDR3 has 16 amino acids. With V trimmed by 0 bases and J by 3 bases, 7 bases remained unmatched. CDR1 SGHRS and CDR2 YFSETQ come from the germline V gene. CDR3 bases: TGCGCCAGCAGCTTGGAGGGACAGGCTACGGACTATGGCTACACCTTC. Protein product: CASSLEGQATDYGYTF.

V gene TRBV10-3 combines with J gene TRBJ1-1, with 9 bases fitting TRBD1. J gave up 4 bases and V 5 bases, and 8 bases lay outside the gene matches. Germline V gene data show CDR1 as ENHRY and CDR2 as SYGVKD. CDR3 length equals 15 residues. The CDR3 nucleotides read TGTGCCATCAGTCCCGGGACAGGGCAAGGCACTGAAGCTTTCTTT. Its translation: CAISPGTGQGTEAFF.

The rearrangement joins TRBV2 to TRBJ1-3; the match to TRBD1 covers 9 bases. CDR3 length: 17 residues. Germline V gene lookup returns CDR1 SNHLY and CDR2 FYNNEI. The junction had 10 bases not matched to a gene; V was cut back by 2 bases and J by 5 bases. This CDR3 reads CASSEYLGDRDRNTIYF. The CDR3 DNA reads as TGTGCCAGCAGTGAATATCTGGGGGACAGGGATAGAAACACCATATATTTT. The full variable domain, in which reference TRBV2 and TRBJ1-3 provide the parts outside the CDR3, is EPEVTQTPSHQVTQMGQEVILRCVPISNHLYFYWYRQILGQKVEFLVSFYNNEISEKSEIFDDQFSVERPDGSNFTLKIRSTKLEDSAMYFCASSEYLGDRDRNTIYFGEGSWLTVV.

This clone was seen a few times. V usage is TRBV5-1 and J usage is TRBJ2-1; D perhaps matches TRBD2 (5 bases). CDR3 length: 17 residues. CDR1 and CDR2 from the germline V gene are SGHRS and YFSETQ. Deletions cut 0 bases from V and 1 base from J, with 14 bases between. The DNA of the CDR3 is TGCGCCAGCAGCTTGGGCGGTTTAGCGAGATCCTACAATGAGCAGTTCTTC. This sequence encodes CASSLGGLARSYNEQFF.

The chain is built from TRBV5-1 and TRBJ1-4, with no clear D. Trimming took off 4 bases at V and 1 base at J, with 8 bases between the two ends. Germline V gene lookup returns CDR1 SGHRS and CDR2 YFSETQ. The CDR3 length is 14 residues. CDR3 sequence (DNA): TGCGCCAGCAGCCGGAGTGGAACTAATGAAAAACTGTTTTTT. Translation: CASSRSGTNEKLFF.

V is TRBV19 and J is TRBJ2-3; no reliable D call. V shed 3 bases and J shed 2 bases, with 6 bases lying between them. The CDR3 spans 13 residues. From germline, CDR1 is LNHDA and CDR2 SQIVND (reference sequence). The CDR3 is CASSIQATDTQYF. CDR3 in DNA: TGTGCCAGTAGTATCCAAGCCACAGATACGCAGTATTTT.

CDR3 residues: CASSSGRDPYNEQFF. In DNA form, the CDR3 reads TGTGCCAGCAGTAGCGGGAGAGACCCCTACAATGAGCAGTTCTTC. V is TRBV11-3 and J is TRBJ2-1, with 9 bases lining up with TRBD2. Germline-derived CDR1 and CDR2 are SGHNT and YENEEA. The ends lost 6 bases at V and 2 bases at J; junction bases unmatched: 5. The CDR3 covers 15 residues. Full variable domain (outside the CDR3, taken from reference TRBV11-3 and TRBJ2-1): EAGVVQSPRYKIIEKKQPVAFWCNPISGHNTLYWYLQNLGQGPELLIRYENEEAVDDSQLPKDRFSAERLKGVDSTLKIQPAELGDSAVYLCASSSGRDPYNEQFFGPGTRLTVL.